This section outlines one T cell receptor beta chain sequence together with its context. These data come from a study of blood T cell repertoires in COVID-19. Germline CDR1 MNHEY, CDR2 SVGAGI. This CDR3 spans 14 amino acids. V was clipped by 6 bases and J by 3 bases, with 14 bases between them. Libraries were prepared by immunoSEQ multiplex PCR; TCRdb keeps only in-frame clonotypes and omits some of them. Among roughly 50,000 clones, 84% were seen once, and the ten largest hold over 10%. Sequenced: peripheral blood. The chain couples TRBV6-5 to TRBJ1-2; a weak D match, TRBD1 (6 bases). The source is an elderly woman with acute or convalescent COVID-19. The CDR3 bases are TGTGCCAGCAGCTCTCAGGGGTTGCACTATGGCTACACCTTC. It is translated as CASSSQGLHYGYTF.